This T cell receptor (beta chain) was recovered during a study of blood T cell repertoires in COVID-19. The CDR3 totals 14 residues. Germline V gene lookup returns CDR1 MNHEY and CDR2 SMNVEV (reference sequence). The junction had 9 bases not matched to a gene; V was cut back by 4 bases and J by 8 bases. Measured with immunoSEQ multiplex PCR; TCRdb has only the in-frame clones, and not every one. The sample has 200,000 to 250,000 clones; roughly nine tenths are singletons. Sequenced material: peripheral blood. This rearrangement joins TRBV27 to TRBJ2-7; TRBD1 agrees at 9 bases. The source is a man in his 60s with COVID-19, enrolled during active disease. This CDR3 is CASSSWTGERKQYF. Here the CDR3 DNA reads TGTGCCAGCAGTTCCTGGACAGGGGAGCGTAAGCAGTACTTC.